This record concerns one T cell receptor (beta chain) sequence. The record originates from a study of T-cell memory formation after mild COVID-19. The CDR3 consists of 13 residues. Deletions cut 1 base from V and 4 bases from J, with 6 bases between. TCRdb redid the calling of the 5' RACE reads with MiXCR, one entry per CDR3 protein. The repertoire holds some 210,000 distinct CDR3 sequences, with under 30% as singletons. This sequence was found in an adult woman who had mild COVID-19 (a few samples of this study predate the infection). Cell type and time point are not known. Sequencing was performed on PBMCs or a T cell subset sorted from them (not recorded which). The chain recombines TRBV12-3 or TRBV12-4 with TRBJ2-3; D uncertain. The CDR3 DNA reads TGTGCCAGCAGTTTAGAGGACCCAGATACGCAGTATTTT. Translation gives CASSLEDPDTQYF.